These 29 T cell receptor beta chains originate from one sample sequenced in a study of blood T cell repertoires in COVID-19 (dated by TCRdb to the early 2020s). The method was the immunoSEQ multiplex PCR assay. In its TCRdb copy, this immuneACCESS table keeps in-frame sequences only and misses some clones. Where compared with another copy, unresolved V genes explain less than half of these, and the others have no known cause. In this sample the table shows fewer than 300,000 clones, more than 75% of which occur a single time. Around 15% of the sample goes to the ten largest clones. Sequenced: PBMCs or T cells enriched from blood (not recorded which). These receptors originate from a man between 18 and 35 years old who had recovered from COVID-19.

The chain joins TRBV9 to TRBJ2-7, with TRBD2 matching 7 bases. CDR1 SGDLS and CDR2 YYNGEE come from the germline V gene. The V gene end was trimmed by 4 bases and the J gene end by 1 base; junction bases not matched to a gene: 8. The CDR3 is made up of 15 amino acids. CDR3 sequence (DNA): TGTGCCAGCAGCCTTGCGGGGGAGTGGTCCTACGAGCAGTACTTC. It specifies CASSLAGEWSYEQYF.

This clone was seen once. This chain uses TRBV3-1 (or the pseudogene TRBV3-2) with TRBJ1-2; D gene uncertain. V gave up 0 bases and J gave up 14 bases, with 10 bases separating them. The CDR3 contains 11 residues. Per the germline V gene, CDR1 is LGHDT and CDR2 is YNNKEL (reference sequence). CDR3 residues: CASSQDSRSTF. The CDR3 DNA sequence: TGTGCCAGCAGCCAAGATTCTAGGAGTACCTTC.

The gene calls are TRBV7-2 and TRBJ1-1; perhaps TRBD1 as D (6 bases). CDR1 and CDR2 (germline): SGHTA, FQGNSA. This CDR3 region has 15 residues. V was pared by 5 bases and J by 0 bases, with 13 bases between. CDR3: CASSPTGTLNTEAFF. The CDR3 coding sequence is TGTGCCAGCAGCCCAACCGGGACACTGAACACTGAAGCTTTCTTT.

The rearrangement joins TRBV7-9 to TRBJ2-7; 8 nucleotides match TRBD2. J was trimmed by 6 bases and V by 4 bases; bases with no gene match: 5. The CDR3 is 13 amino acids. In germline, CDR1 is SEHNR, CDR2 FQNEAQ (reference sequence). CDR3 protein: CASSYGGAVEQYF. CDR3 nucleotide sequence: TGTGCCAGCAGCTACGGGGGGGCAGTCGAGCAGTACTTC.

The genes are TRBV7-8 and TRBJ1-3; 12 positions agree with TRBD1. Germline V gene data show CDR1 as SGHVS and CDR2 as FQNEAQ. CDR3 length: 16 amino acids. Trimming cost V 5 bases and J 3 bases; bases outside gene matches: 5. The CDR3 DNA reads as TGTGCCAGCAGCGACCGGGACAGGGGGCTTGGAAACACCATATATTTT. It specifies CASSDRDRGLGNTIYF.

The J gene is TRBJ2-5, the V gene TRBV7-8; TRBD2 agrees at 13 bases. With 4 bases clipped from V and 2 bases from J, the junction kept 10 bases outside the gene matches. The V gene's germline CDR1 is SGHVS and CDR2 FQNEAQ. This CDR3 contains 18 residues. In DNA, the CDR3 is TGTGCCAGCAGCTCTTATCAGGGACTAGCGGGGATTCAAGAGACCCAGTACTTC. Translation gives CASSSYQGLAGIQETQYF.

The chain carries TRBV28 and TRBJ1-2; D not resolved. This CDR3 is built from 13 residues. V dropped 4 bases and J dropped 4 bases, with 10 bases sitting between them. In germline, CDR1 is MDHEN, CDR2 SYDVKM. DNA of the CDR3: TGTGCCAGCAGTTCACACAGCACCTATGGCTACACCTTC. Translating it yields CASSSHSTYGYTF.

This sequence joins TRBV19 and TRBJ2-2; a possible D gene is TRBD1 (6 bases). V lost 6 bases to trimming and J lost 6 bases, with 17 bases between them. The CDR3 has 15 amino acids. CDR1 is LNHDA and CDR2 is SQIVND in the germline V gene (reference sequence). The CDR3 nucleotides read TGTGCCAGTAGCATATACGCACAGGGCCCCGGGGAGCTGTTTTTT. Encoded protein: CASSIYAQGPGELFF.

This clone is a singleton in its sample. The chain uses TRBV19 and TRBJ2-1; D is ambiguous. V gave up 3 bases and J gave up 7 bases, with 7 bases separating them. The CDR3 consists of 12 residues. Germline V lookup: CDR1 LNHDA, CDR2 SQIVND (reference sequence). The DNA of the CDR3 is TGTGCCAGTAGTATTGTCAGGAATGAGCAGTTCTTC. Translation gives CASSIVRNEQFF. Filled out from reference TRBV19 and TRBJ2-1, the complete variable domain reads DGGITQSPKYLFRKEGQNVTLSCEQNLNHDAMYWYRQDPGQGLRLIYYSQIVNDFQKGDIAEGYSVSREKKESFPLTVTSAQKNPTAFYLCASSIVRNEQFFGPGTRLTVL.

This chain links TRBV7-2 with TRBJ2-7; 7 positions agree with TRBD2. The CDR3 contains 15 residues. Germline V gives CDR1 SGHTA, CDR2 FQGNSA. V was pared by 1 base and J by 2 bases, with 5 bases of the junction left unmatched. DNA of the CDR3: TGTGCCAGCAGCTTAGTGGGAGGGCTTACCTACGAGCAGTACTTC. Protein product: CASSLVGGLTYEQYF.

The chain recombines TRBV5-4 with TRBJ2-1, with 9 bases aligning to TRBD2. The CDR3 runs 15 residues. Germline values: CDR1 SGHNT, CDR2 YYREEE (reference sequence). The J segment lost 9 bases and the V segment lost 0 bases, leaving 7 bases of the junction unmatched. The CDR3 region is CASSLEGGRGSEQFF. The CDR3 DNA reads TGTGCCAGCAGCTTGGAGGGCGGGAGGGGTAGTGAGCAGTTCTTC.

The V and J genes are TRBV7-2 and TRBJ2-1; D gene ambiguous. V lost 0 bases and J lost 6, with 18 bases in between. CDR3 length: 17 amino acids. The germline V gene has CDR1 SGHTA and CDR2 FQGNSA. CDR3 coding DNA: TGTGCCAGCAGCTTAGCGCATTTGCTGACACGTTTCAATGAGCAGTTCTTC. It translates to CASSLAHLLTRFNEQFF.

The rearrangement uses TRBV6-5 and TRBJ1-1; 7 bases fit TRBD1. V shed 3 bases and J 5 bases; nucleotides not matched to a gene: 6. Per germline, CDR1 MNHEY and CDR2 SVGAGI. CDR3 length: 14 residues. The CDR3 loop reads CASSYKGARTEAFF. CDR3 nucleotides: TGTGCCAGCAGTTATAAGGGGGCGCGGACTGAAGCTTTCTTT.

This chain joins TRBV30 and TRBJ2-2; tentatively, D is TRBD2 (6 bases). Trimming removed 6 bases at V and 7 bases at J, with 15 bases between. CDR3 length: 13 amino acids. The V gene's germline CDR1 is GTSNPN and CDR2 SVGIG (reference sequence). The CDR3 loop is CACLTSFNGELFF. Written as DNA, the CDR3 is TGTGCCTGCCTGACTAGTTTCAACGGGGAGCTGTTTTTT.

This clone has only a few counts. The chain is built from TRBV11-3 and TRBJ2-7; TRBD2 matches 9 bases. V was clipped by 5 bases and J by 2 bases; unmatched bases: 10. Germline V gives CDR1 SGHNT, CDR2 YENEEA. The CDR3 sequence is 16 residues long. The CDR3 is CASSPPRASGTYEQYF. Written as DNA, the CDR3 is TGTGCCAGCAGCCCCCCCCGGGCTAGCGGGACCTACGAGCAGTACTTC.

The chain employs TRBV30 and TRBJ2-7; 8 positions match TRBD1. Germline-derived CDR1 and CDR2 are GTSNPN and SVGIG (reference sequence). Trimming cost V 2 bases and J 3 bases; bases outside gene matches: 9. This CDR3 is built from 15 residues. DNA for the CDR3: TGTGCCTGGAGTTTGCCTGGACAGGGAGACTACGAGCAGTACTTC. Its translation is CAWSLPGQGDYEQYF. The full variable domain, its missing parts supplied by reference TRBV30 and TRBJ2-7, is SQTIHQWPATLVQPVGSPLSLECTVEGTSNPNLYWYRQAAGRGLQLLFYSVGIGQISSEVPQNLSASRPQDRQFILSSKKLLLSDSGFYLCAWSLPGQGDYEQYFGPGTRLTVT.

The chain employs TRBV3-1 (or the pseudogene TRBV3-2) and TRBJ1-3, with 9 bases fitting TRBD1. The length of the CDR3 is 24 residues. J lost 4 bases, V lost 3 bases, and 31 bases had no gene match. Germline CDR1 is LGHDT and CDR2 is YNNKEL (reference sequence). In DNA, the CDR3 is TGTGCCAGCAGCCATAAACCCCATTCTTTAAAGTCCTGTAGTCACAGGGGGCTAGGAAACACCATATATTTT. Its translation: CASSHKPHSLKSCSHRGLGNTIYF.

V usage is TRBV27 and J usage is TRBJ2-5, with 8 bases matching TRBD2. Germline CDR1 MNHEY, CDR2 SMNVEV (reference sequence). V shed 5 bases, J shed 2 bases, and the junction held 7 bases outside the gene matches. This CDR3 comprises 15 residues. The CDR3 spells CASSPIGGGQETQYF. The CDR3 coding sequence is TGTGCCAGCAGTCCTATCGGCGGGGGGCAAGAGACCCAGTACTTC.

The chain employs TRBV4-2 and TRBJ1-2; 8 bases align to TRBD1. V gave up 3 bases and J gave up 4 bases; unmatched junction bases: 7. The CDR3 consists of 15 residues. CDR1 is LGHNA and CDR2 is YNFKEQ in the germline V gene. In DNA form, the CDR3 reads TGTGCCAGCAGCCAGGGTCCGGGACAGGTCTATGGCTACACCTTC. Amino acids: CASSQGPGQVYGYTF.

CDR3 in DNA: TGTGCCAGCAGCCAGTTTCCATATGGCTACACCTTC. This sequence encodes CASSQFPYGYTF. The chain employs TRBV28 and TRBJ1-2, with no clear D. Germline CDR1 and CDR2: MDHEN and SYDVKM. Trimming removed 6 bases at V and 5 bases at J, with 10 bases between. CDR3 size: 12 residues.

This clone was seen only once. V usage is TRBV4-1 and J usage is TRBJ1-1; D is uncertain. Trimming cost V 1 base and J 0 bases, with 9 bases left between them. There are 15 residues in the CDR3. CDR1 MGHRA and CDR2 YSYEKL come from the germline V gene. CDR3 nucleotide sequence: TGCGCCAGCAGCCAAGCTGTTACATTGAACACTGAAGCTTTCTTT. As protein: CASSQAVTLNTEAFF.

The chain combines TRBV9 with TRBJ2-1, with 11 bases identical to TRBD1. The CDR3 loop spans 17 amino acids. CDR1 and CDR2 (germline): SGDLS, YYNGEE. Germline trimming cut 0 bases from V and 3 bases from J; bases unmatched to any gene: 5. CDR3 nucleotide sequence: TGTGCCAGCAGCGTAGCCAGGGACAGGGGGTACTACAATGAGCAGTTCTTC. Translating gives CASSVARDRGYYNEQFF.

The chain is built from TRBV28 and TRBJ2-7; 8 bases line up with TRBD2. Germline lookup yields CDR1 MDHEN and CDR2 SYDVKM. V trimming: 5 bases; J trimming: 1 base; junction bases outside the gene matches: 7. The CDR3 covers 15 residues. CDR3 coding DNA: TGTGCCAGCAGTCTAGGAGCTAGCGGGTCCTACGAGCAGTACTTC. Translation gives CASSLGASGSYEQYF. Full variable domain (rest looked up from reference TRBV28 and TRBJ2-7): DVKVTQSSRYLVKRTGEKVFLECVQDMDHENMFWYRQDPGLGLRLIYFSYDVKMKEKGDIPEGYSVSREKKERFSLILESASTNQTSMYLCASSLGASGSYEQYFGPGTRLTVT.

V usage is TRBV2 and J usage is TRBJ1-6; unclear D gene. Deletions cut 9 bases from V and 6 bases from J, with 12 bases between. This CDR3 contains 13 residues. Germline CDR1 SNHLY, CDR2 FYNNEI. DNA for the CDR3: TGTGCCAGATGGACCGGGATTAATTCACCCCTCCACTTT. It yields the protein CARWTGINSPLHF.

The chain joins TRBV5-1 to TRBJ1-2, with 7 bases aligning to TRBD1. Germline V gene sequence: CDR1 SGHRS, CDR2 YFSETQ. The CDR3 is 15 residues long. With 4 bases clipped from V and 6 bases from J, the junction kept 12 bases outside the gene matches. The CDR3 spells CASSAGTTGFNGYTF. In DNA form, the CDR3 reads TGCGCCAGCAGCGCCGGAACGACAGGGTTTAATGGCTACACCTTC.

The J gene is TRBJ2-5, the V gene TRBV5-1, with TRBD2 identical over 13 bases. The CDR3 has 15 amino acids. CDR1 and CDR2 (germline): SGHRS, YFSETQ. Losses at the gene ends were 3 bases for V and 5 bases for J; bases not matched to a gene: 4. The CDR3 is CASSYGLAGEETQYF. The CDR3 coding sequence is TGCGCCAGCAGCTACGGACTAGCGGGAGAGGAGACCCAGTACTTC.

The chain links TRBV27 to TRBJ2-2; 7 positions agree with TRBD1. This CDR3 has 15 amino acids. Trimming at V came to 6 bases and at J to 8 bases, leaving 12 bases not matched to a gene. CDR1 MNHEY and CDR2 SMNVEV come from the germline V gene (reference sequence). The DNA of the CDR3 is TGTGCCAGCAGAATGGCCAACAGGGGTTTGGGGGAGCTGTTTTTT. Translating gives CASRMANRGLGELFF.

This clone has more than one count but fewer than ten. This chain uses TRBV14 with TRBJ2-3; TRBD2 is a possible D gene (5 bases). The V end was cut by 3 bases, the J end by 3 bases, with 7 bases between. Germline V CDR1 and CDR2: SGHDN, FVKESK. The CDR3 has 13 amino acids. CDR3 amino acids: CASSQLATDTQYF. In nucleotides, the CDR3 is TGTGCCAGCAGCCAGCTAGCAACAGATACGCAGTATTTT.

This rearrangement joins TRBV11-3 to TRBJ2-3; TRBD2 aligns across 14 bases. Germline CDR1 reads SGHNT; CDR2 reads YENEEA. CDR3 length: 18 residues. V gave up 1 base and J gave up 1 base; unmatched junction bases: 4. The CDR3 sequence is CASSLGRLAGGGTDTQYF. The CDR3 DNA reads TGTGCCAGCAGCTTAGGAAGACTAGCGGGAGGGGGCACAGATACGCAGTATTTT.